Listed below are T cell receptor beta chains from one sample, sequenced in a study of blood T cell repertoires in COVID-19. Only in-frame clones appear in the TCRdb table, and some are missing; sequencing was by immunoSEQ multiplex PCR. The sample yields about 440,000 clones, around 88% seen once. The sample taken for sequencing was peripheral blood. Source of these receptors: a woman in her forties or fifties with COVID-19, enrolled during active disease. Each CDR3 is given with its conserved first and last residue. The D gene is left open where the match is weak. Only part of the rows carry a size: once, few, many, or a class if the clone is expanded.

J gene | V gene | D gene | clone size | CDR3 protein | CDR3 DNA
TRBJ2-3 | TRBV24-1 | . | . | CATTGGDTQYF | TGTGCCACCACTGGGGGGGATACGCAGTATTTT
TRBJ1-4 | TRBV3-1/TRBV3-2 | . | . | CASSLDPSRGEKLFF | TGTGCCAGCAGCCTAGACCCGTCAAGGGGTGAAAAACTGTTTTTT
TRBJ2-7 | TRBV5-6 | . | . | CASSLPGVQDF | TGTGCCAGCAGCTTACCAGGGGTACAGGACTTC
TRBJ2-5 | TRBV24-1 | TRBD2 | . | CATRGRDYQETQYF | TGTGCCACCCGCGGGAGGGACTACCAAGAGACCCAGTACTTC
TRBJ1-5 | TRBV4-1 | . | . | CASSQEWGDQPQHF | TGCGCCAGCAGCCAAGAATGGGGAGATCAGCCCCAGCATTTT
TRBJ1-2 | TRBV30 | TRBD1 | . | CAWSIGTGLYGYTF | TGTGCCTGGAGTATAGGGACAGGCCTCTATGGCTACACCTTC
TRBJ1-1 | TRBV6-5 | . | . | CASSTGIAEAFF | TGTGCCAGCAGTACAGGGATCGCTGAAGCTTTCTTT
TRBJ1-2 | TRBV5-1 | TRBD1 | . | CASSGQNFSPGQWAGGYTF | TGCGCCAGCAGCGGCCAGAACTTTTCGCCGGGACAGTGGGCTGGCGGCTACACCTTC
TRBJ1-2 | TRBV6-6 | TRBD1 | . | CASSYLGQGDYGYTF | TGTGCCAGCAGTTACTTGGGTCAGGGGGACTATGGCTACACCTTC
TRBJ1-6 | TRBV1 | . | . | CTSLGRSGTGYSPLHF | TGCACCAGCCTCGGTCGTAGTGGGACAGGGTACTCACCCCTCCACTTT
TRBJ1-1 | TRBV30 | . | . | CAWSVEGSTEAFF | TGTGCCTGGAGTGTGGAGGGCAGCACTGAAGCTTTCTTT
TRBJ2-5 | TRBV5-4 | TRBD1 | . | CANALLTGGFQETQYF | TGTGCCAATGCCCTGTTGACAGGGGGATTCCAAGAGACCCAGTACTTC
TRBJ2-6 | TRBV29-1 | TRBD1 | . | CSERTGNSGANVLTF | TGCAGCGAGCGGACAGGGAATTCTGGGGCCAACGTCCTGACTTTC
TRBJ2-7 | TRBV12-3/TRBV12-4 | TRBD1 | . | CASSLTGDHEQYF | TGTGCCAGCAGTTTGACAGGGGACCACGAGCAGTACTTC
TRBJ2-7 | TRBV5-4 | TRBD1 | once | CASSLYRGRLDDEQYF | TGTGCCAGCAGCCTCTACAGGGGGCGGCTAGATGACGAGCAGTACTTC
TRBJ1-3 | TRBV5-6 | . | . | CASSHDRSFSGNTIYF | TGTGCCAGCAGCCACGACAGGTCTTTCTCTGGAAACACCATATATTTT
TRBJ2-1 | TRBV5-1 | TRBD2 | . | CASSQRLAGLYNEQFF | TGCGCCAGCAGCCAGCGACTAGCGGGTTTATACAATGAGCAGTTCTTC
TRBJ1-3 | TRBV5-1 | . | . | CASSPRTGSLNTIYF | TGCGCCAGCAGCCCACGAACGGGGTCGTTAAACACCATATATTTT
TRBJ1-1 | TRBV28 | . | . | CASSHAGGLNTEAFF | TGTGCCAGCAGCCACGCGGGGGGGTTGAACACTGAAGCTTTCTTT